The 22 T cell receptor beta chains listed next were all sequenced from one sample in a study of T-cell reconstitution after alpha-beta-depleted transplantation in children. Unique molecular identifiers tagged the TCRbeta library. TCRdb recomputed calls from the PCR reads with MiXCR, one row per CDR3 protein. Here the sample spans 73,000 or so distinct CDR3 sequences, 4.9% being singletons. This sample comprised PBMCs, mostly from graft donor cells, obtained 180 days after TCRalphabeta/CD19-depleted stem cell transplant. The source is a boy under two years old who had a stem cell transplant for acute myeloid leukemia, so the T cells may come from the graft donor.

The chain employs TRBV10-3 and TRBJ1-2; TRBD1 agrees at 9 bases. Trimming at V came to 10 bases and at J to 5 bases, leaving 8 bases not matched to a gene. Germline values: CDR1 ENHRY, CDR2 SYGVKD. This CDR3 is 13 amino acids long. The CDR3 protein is CATETGGGYGYTF. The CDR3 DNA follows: TGTGCCACGGAGACAGGGGGGGGTTATGGCTACACCTTC.

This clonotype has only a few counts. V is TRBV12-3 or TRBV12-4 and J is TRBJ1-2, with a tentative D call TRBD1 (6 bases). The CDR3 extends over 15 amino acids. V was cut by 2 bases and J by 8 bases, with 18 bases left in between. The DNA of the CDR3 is TGTGCCAGCAGTTTATGGGGGCTACCCCAGGAAGGCTACACCTTC. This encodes CASSLWGLPQEGYTF.

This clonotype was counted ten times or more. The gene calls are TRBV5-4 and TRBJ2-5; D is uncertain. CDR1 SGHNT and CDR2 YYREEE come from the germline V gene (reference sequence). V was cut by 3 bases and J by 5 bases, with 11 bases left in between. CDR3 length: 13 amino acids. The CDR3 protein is CASSWPGGETQYF. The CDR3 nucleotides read TGTGCCAGCAGCTGGCCCGGTGGGGAGACCCAGTACTTC.

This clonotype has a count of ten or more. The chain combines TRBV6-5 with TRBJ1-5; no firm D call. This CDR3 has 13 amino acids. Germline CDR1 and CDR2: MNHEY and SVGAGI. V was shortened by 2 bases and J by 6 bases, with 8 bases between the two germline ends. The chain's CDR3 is CASSYRVSQPQHF. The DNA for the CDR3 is TGTGCCAGCAGTTACAGGGTTTCTCAGCCCCAGCATTTT.

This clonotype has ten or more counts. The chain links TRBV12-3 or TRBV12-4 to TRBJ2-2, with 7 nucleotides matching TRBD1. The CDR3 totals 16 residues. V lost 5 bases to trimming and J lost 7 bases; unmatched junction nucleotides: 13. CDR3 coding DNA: TGTGCCAGCAGTAAACGACAGAGGGGGCAAGGCGGGGAGCTGTTTTTT. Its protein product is CASSKRQRGQGGELFF.

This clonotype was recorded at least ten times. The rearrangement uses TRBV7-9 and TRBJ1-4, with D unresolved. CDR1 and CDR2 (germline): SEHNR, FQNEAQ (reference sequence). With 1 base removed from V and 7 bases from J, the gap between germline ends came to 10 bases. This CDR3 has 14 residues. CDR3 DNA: TGTGCCAGCAGCTTAGGGTCTGCACGTGAAAAACTGTTTTTT. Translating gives CASSLGSAREKLFF. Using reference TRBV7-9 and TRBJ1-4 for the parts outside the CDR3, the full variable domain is DTGVSQNPRHKITKRGQNVTFRCDPISEHNRLYWYRQTLGQGPEFLTYFQNEAQLEKSRLLSDRFSAERPKGSFSTLEIQRTEQGDSAMYLCASSLGSAREKLFFGSGTQLSVL.

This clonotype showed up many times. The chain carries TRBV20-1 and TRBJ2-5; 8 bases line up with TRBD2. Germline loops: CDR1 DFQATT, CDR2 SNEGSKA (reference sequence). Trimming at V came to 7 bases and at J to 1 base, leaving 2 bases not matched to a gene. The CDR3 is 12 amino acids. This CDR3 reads CSVAGFQETQYF. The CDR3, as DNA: TGCAGTGTAGCGGGGTTCCAAGAGACCCAGTACTTC.

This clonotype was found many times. CDR3 in amino acids: CASIDRDRGVHTEAFF. In DNA form, the CDR3 reads TGTGCCAGCATCGATAGGGACAGGGGAGTGCACACTGAAGCTTTCTTT. V usage is TRBV11-3 and J usage is TRBJ1-1, with 10 nucleotides matching TRBD1. The CDR3 sequence is 16 residues long. V lost 7 bases, J lost 3 bases, and 11 bases stayed unmatched. Germline CDR1 is SGHNT and CDR2 is YENEEA.

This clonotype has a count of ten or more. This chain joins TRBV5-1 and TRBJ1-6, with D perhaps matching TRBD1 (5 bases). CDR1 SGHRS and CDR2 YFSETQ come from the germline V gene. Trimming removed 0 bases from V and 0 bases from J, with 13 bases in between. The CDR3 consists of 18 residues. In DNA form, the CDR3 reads TGCGCCAGCAGCTTGGAATGGTCGAGGGGCTCCTATAATTCACCCCTCCACTTT. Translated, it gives CASSLEWSRGSYNSPLHF.

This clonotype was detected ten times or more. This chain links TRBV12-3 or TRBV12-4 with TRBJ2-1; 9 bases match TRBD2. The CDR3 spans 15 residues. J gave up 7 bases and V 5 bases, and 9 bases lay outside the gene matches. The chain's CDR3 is CASSRDLAGWNEQFF. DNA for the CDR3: TGTGCCAGCAGTCGGGACCTAGCGGGATGGAATGAGCAGTTCTTC.

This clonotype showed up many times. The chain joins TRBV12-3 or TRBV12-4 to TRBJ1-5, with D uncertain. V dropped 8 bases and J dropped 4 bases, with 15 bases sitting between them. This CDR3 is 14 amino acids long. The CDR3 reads CASEEGFWNQPQHF. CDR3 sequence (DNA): TGTGCCAGCGAAGAAGGGTTTTGGAATCAGCCCCAGCATTTT.

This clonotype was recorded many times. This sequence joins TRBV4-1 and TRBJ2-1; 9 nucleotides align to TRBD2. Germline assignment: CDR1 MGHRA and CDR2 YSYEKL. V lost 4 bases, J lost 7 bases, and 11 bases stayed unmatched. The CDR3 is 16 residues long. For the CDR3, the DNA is TGCGCCAGCAGCCGCCCGGGACTAGCAGGCGAGAATGAGCAGTTCTTC. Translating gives CASSRPGLAGENEQFF.

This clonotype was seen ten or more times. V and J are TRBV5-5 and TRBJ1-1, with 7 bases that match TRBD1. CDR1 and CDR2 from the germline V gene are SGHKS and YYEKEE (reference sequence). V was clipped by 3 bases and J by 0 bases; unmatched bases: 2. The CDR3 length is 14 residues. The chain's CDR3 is CASSSGQMNTEAFF. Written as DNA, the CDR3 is TGTGCCAGCAGCTCGGGACAGATGAACACTGAAGCTTTCTTT.

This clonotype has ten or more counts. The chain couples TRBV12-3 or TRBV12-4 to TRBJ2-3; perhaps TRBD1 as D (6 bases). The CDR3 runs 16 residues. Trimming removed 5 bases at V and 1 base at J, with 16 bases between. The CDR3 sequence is CASSPWTVLRTDTQYF. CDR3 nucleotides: TGTGCCAGCAGTCCCTGGACAGTCCTCCGCACAGATACGCAGTATTTT.

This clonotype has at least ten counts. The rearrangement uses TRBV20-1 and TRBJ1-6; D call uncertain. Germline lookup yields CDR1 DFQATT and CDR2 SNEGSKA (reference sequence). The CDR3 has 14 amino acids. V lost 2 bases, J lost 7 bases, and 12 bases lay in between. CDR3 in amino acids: CSARQWNRNSPLHF. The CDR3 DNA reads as TGCAGTGCTAGACAGTGGAACAGAAATTCACCCCTCCACTTT.

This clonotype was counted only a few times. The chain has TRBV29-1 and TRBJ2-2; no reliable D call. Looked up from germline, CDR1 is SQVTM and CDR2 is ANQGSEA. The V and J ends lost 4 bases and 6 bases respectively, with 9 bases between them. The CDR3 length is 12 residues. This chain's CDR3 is CSVARVAGELFF. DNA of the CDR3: TGCAGCGTTGCTAGGGTGGCCGGGGAGCTGTTTTTT.

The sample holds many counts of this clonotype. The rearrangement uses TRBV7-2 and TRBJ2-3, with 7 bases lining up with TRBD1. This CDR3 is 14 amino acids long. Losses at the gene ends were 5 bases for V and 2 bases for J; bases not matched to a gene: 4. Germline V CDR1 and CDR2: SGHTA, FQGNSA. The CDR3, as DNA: TGTGCCAGCAGCGCCGGGACAGCCACAGATACGCAGTATTTT. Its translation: CASSAGTATDTQYF.

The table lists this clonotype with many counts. The CDR3 DNA reads as TGTGCCAGTAGTATGACGGGGTTTAATCACAGGGATGAGCAGTTCTTC. Encoded protein: CASSMTGFNHRDEQFF. The chain recombines TRBV19 with TRBJ2-1; TRBD1 might be the D (6 bases). The CDR3 extends over 16 amino acids. Per the germline V gene, CDR1 is LNHDA and CDR2 is SQIVND (reference sequence). V gave up 3 bases and J gave up 8 bases, with 20 bases separating them.

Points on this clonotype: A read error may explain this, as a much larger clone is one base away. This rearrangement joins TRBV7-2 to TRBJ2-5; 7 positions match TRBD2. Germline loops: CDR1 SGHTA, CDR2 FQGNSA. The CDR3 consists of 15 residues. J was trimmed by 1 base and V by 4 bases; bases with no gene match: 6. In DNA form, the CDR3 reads TGTGCCAGCAGCTACCTCCGGGGGGTCCAAGAGACCCAGTACTTC. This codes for CASSYLRGVQETQYF.

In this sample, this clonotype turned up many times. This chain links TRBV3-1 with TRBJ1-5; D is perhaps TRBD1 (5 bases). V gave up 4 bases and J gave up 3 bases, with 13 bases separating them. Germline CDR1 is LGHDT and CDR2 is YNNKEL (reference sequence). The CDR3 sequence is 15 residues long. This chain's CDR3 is CASSPQGGHNQPQHF. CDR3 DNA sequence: TGTGCCAGCAGCCCTCAGGGAGGGCACAATCAGCCCCAGCATTTT. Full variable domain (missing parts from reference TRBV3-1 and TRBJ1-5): DTAVSQTPKYLVTQMGNDKSIKCEQNLGHDTMYWYKQDSKKFLKIMFSYNNKELIINETVPNRFSPKSPDKAHLNLHINSLELGDSAVYFCASSPQGGHNQPQHFGDGTRLSIL.

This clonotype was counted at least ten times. CDR3 in amino acids: CSVMDRSYEQYV. CDR3 nucleotides: TGCAGCGTGATGGACCGGTCCTACGAGCAGTACGTC. The J gene is TRBJ2-7, the V gene TRBV29-1, with D uncertain. From germline, CDR1 is SQVTM and CDR2 ANQGSEA. Trimming removed 6 bases at V and 1 base at J, with 10 bases between. This CDR3 region has 12 residues.

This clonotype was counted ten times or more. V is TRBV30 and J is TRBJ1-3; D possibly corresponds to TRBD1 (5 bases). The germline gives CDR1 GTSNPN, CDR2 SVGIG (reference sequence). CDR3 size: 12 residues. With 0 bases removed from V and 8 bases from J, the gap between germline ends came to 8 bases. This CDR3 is CAWSVRGDTIYF. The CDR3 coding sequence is TGTGCCTGGAGTGTACGAGGGGACACCATATATTTT.